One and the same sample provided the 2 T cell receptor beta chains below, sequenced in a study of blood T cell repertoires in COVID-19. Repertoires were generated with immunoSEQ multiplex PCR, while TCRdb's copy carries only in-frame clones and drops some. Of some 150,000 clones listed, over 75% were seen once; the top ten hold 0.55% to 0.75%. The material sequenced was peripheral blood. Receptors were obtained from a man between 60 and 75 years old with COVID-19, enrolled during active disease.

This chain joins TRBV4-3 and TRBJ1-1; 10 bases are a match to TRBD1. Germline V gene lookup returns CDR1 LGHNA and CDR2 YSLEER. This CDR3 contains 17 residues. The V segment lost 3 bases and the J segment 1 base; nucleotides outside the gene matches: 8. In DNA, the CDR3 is TGCGCCAGCAGCCAGATTCCGGGACAGGGGCAGAACACTGAAGCTTTCTTT. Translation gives CASSQIPGQGQNTEAFF.

As DNA, the CDR3 is TGCGCCAGCAGCCAACCCCTGGGACTAGGGACGGGCAATGAGCAGTTCTTC. Its protein product is CASSQPLGLGTGNEQFF. The chain recombines TRBV4-3 with TRBJ2-1, with 8 bases aligning to TRBD2. CDR1 and CDR2 (germline): LGHNA, YSLEER. The CDR3 is made up of 17 amino acids. The V segment lost 2 bases and the J segment 6 bases; nucleotides outside the gene matches: 12.